This T cell receptor beta chain came from a study of T cells in Graves' hyperthyroidism and ophthalmopathy. Findings and limits, study-wide: By a 13 V-J model, ophthalmopathy was set apart from stable hyperthyroidism.

Amplified TCR beta CDR3 regions came from RNA transcripts. The HTBI primer set drove a first-round RT-PCR of the TCR CDR3. MiXCR was run by TCRdb on the multiplex PCR reads, yielding one entry per CDR3 protein. The data hold 340,000 or so distinct CDR3 sequences, with roughly 18% observed a single time. Stable hyperthyroidism: no ophthalmopathy progression over 18 months of follow-up. Patients having uncontrolled infection, another autoimmune disease, pregnancy or lactation were not included. Source material for PBMCs was 10 ml fresh peripheral blood. Note on this clonotype: Its antigen is not known.

The CDR3 has 13 residues. The V gene lost 5 bases and the J gene lost 3 bases, with 11 bases spanning the gap. The germline gives CDR1 SGHAT, CDR2 FQDESV (reference sequence). Sequencing was performed on blood. The V and J genes are TRBV11-1 and TRBJ2-7; D is unresolved. This receptor was identified in a woman aged 45-65 years with Graves' hyperthyroidism. The CDR3 loop reads CASSGPPDYEQYF. The CDR3 DNA is TGTGCCAGCAGCGGCCCACCTGACTACGAGCAGTACTTC.